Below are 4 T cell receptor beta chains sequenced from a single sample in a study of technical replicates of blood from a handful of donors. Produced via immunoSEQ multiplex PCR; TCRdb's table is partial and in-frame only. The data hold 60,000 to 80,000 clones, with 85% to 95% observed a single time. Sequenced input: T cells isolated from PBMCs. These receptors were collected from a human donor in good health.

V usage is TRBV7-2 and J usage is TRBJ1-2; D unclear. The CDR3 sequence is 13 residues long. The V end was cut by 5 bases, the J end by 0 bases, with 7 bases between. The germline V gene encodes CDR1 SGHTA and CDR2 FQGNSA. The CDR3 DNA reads TGTGCCAGCAGCCGGGGAGCTAACTATGGCTACACCTTC. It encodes CASSRGANYGYTF. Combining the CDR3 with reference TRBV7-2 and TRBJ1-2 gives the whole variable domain GAGVSQSPSNKVTEKGKDVELRCDPISGHTALYWYRQSLGQGLEFLIYFQGNSAPDKSGLPSDRFSAERTGGSVSTLTIQRTQQEDSAVYLCASSRGANYGYTFGSGTRLTVV.

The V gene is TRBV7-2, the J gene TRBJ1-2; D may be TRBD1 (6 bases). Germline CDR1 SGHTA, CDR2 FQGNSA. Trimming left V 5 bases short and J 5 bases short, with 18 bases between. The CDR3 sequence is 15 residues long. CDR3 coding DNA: TGTGCCAGCAGCAACCGACAGGAACCCATATATGGCTACACCTTC. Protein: CASSNRQEPIYGYTF.

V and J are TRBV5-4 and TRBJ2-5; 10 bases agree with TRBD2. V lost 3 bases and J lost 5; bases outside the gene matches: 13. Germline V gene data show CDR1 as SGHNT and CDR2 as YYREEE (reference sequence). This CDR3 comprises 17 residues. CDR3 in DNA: TGTGCCAGCAGCTCCCGTATTTCTAGCGGGAGCGGCGAGACCCAGTACTTC. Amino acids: CASSSRISSGSGETQYF.

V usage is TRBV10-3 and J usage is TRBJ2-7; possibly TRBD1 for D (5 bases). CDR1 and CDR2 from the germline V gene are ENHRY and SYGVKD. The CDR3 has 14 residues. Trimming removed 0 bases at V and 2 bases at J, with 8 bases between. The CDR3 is CAISESAGPYEQYF. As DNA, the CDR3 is TGTGCCATCAGTGAGTCGGCAGGGCCCTACGAGCAGTACTTC.